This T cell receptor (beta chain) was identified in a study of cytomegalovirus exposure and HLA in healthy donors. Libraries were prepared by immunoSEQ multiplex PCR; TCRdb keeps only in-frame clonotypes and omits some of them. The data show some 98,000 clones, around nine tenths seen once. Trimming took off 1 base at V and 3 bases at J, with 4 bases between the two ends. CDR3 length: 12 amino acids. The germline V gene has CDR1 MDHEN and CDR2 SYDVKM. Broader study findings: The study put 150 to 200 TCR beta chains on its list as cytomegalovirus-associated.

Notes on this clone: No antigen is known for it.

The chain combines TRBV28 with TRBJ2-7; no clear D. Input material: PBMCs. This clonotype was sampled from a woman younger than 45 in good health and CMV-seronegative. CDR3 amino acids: CASSLSGYEQYF. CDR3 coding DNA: TGTGCCAGCAGTTTATCCGGCTACGAGCAGTACTTC.